Below, one TCR beta chain is given with its context. The sample holds a few counts of this clonotype. Its recognized antigen is unknown. Per-nucleotide qualities are absent, and no much larger clonotype sits a single base away. This specimen comes from a study of regulatory T cells in long-lasting Graves disease (dated by TCRdb to the early 2020s). As for the study more broadly: In the newly diagnosed Graves' disease group, patients had been taking antithyroid drugs for less than 3 months. The study was conducted in China and was registered as a clinical trial. TCR sequencing covered roughly 13 persistent and about 20 newly diagnosed Graves' disease patients, 33 samples in total. Peripheral blood TCR sequencing and RNA sequencing compared persistent Graves' disease patients with newly diagnosed Graves' disease patients. Here is what the overall study found, with its caveats: The authors noted that the small sample size was a limitation that may lower accuracy. Compared with newly diagnosed patients, persistent Graves' disease patients had lower TCR Shannon entropy and fewer highly expanded clones, which suggests clonal expansion. Only peripheral blood was studied, because thyroid tissue, the primary lesion, was inaccessible. Sequencing and analysis were restricted to the TCR beta chain. Persistent disease showed preferential use of TRBV28, TRBJ1-2 and TRBJ2-5, whereas newly diagnosed disease favored TRBV20-1 and TRBJ2-1. Patients with persistent disease shared more public clonotypes (approximately 2,500) than newly diagnosed patients did (about 1,000).

From the cysteine up to the phenylalanine, the CDR3 has a length of 16 residues. Only CDR3 DNA remains: 48 bases, in frame from the first base. V is pruned by 0 bases and J by 8 bases, leaving 9 bases of the junction without a gene match. CDR1 SGDLS and CDR2 YYNGEE are derived from the germline V gene. The library relied on multiplex PCR. TCRdb lists the instrument as Illumina HiSeq 4000. iRepertoire HTBI primers and Arm-PCR amplification of CDR3 regions were used to construct TCR beta libraries. PCR products were gel purified before sequencing. Regarding the original processing steps: Across samples, 60 to 75 TRBV and 13 to 15 TRBJ segments were identified and used for gene usage analysis of CDR3 amino acid clonotypes. COPE and FqMerger were used to merge filtered high-quality paired reads into contigs. Contigs were aligned with BLAST to IMGT TRBV, TRBD and TRBJ reference genes, and CDR3 was defined per IMGT. Clonotypes above 0.1% frequency were classified as highly expanded clones. Shannon entropy was used to measure repertoire diversity, and the Gini coefficient was used to measure V-J evenness. Public clonotypes were defined as clonotypes shared by more than one individual. The public reads were reprocessed in TCRdb via fastp at Q25 and MiXCR, keeping in-frame beta chains. Entries are consolidated by CDR3 protein sequence, retaining the most common genes and DNA. The V and J calls, along with clone size, are taken from TCRdb and not from the paper's own processing. Within this sample are 350,000 to 450,000 distinct CDR3 sequences, with roughly 10% of them counted one time only. Of the sample, about 20% is held by the ten largest clones.

The sample's time point, from its label and the paper: newly diagnosed GD, antithyroid drugs for less than 3 months. For both TCR sequencing and RNA sequencing, RNA was extracted from PBMCs using TRIzol. Graves' disease was diagnosed according to American Thyroid Association guidelines. The patients came from an endocrinology department in Xi'an, China. Each patient gave about 8.1 milliliters of peripheral blood, collected in an EDTA anticoagulant tube. Ficoll Paque Plus density gradient separation was used to isolate PBMCs, and no further T cell sorting was performed. An Agilent 2100 Bioanalyzer and agarose gel were used to check RNA quality, and a NanoDrop 2000 was used to measure RNA concentration. Another study also made use of these data, one on T cells in Graves' hyperthyroidism and ophthalmopathy. As that second paper reports: Stable Graves' hyperthyroidism was defined as no progression to ophthalmopathy during 18 months of follow-up. The hyperthyroidism patients were between 18 and 65 years old and newly diagnosed, with a disease duration of less than 2 months. The study excluded patients with uncontrolled infections, other autoimmune diseases, pregnancy or lactation. Diagnoses were based on clinical symptoms, serum thyroxine and TRAb, thyroid ultrasound and orbital computed tomography. A first-round RT-PCR of the TCR CDR3 used the HTBI primer set with the Qiagen OneStep RT-PCR kit. Blood samples also contained most of the expanded thyroid clonotypes (frequency above 0.001), which suggests that blood repertoires may reflect thyroid immune responses. Ophthalmopathy was separated from stable hyperthyroidism by a 13 V-J signature model, with 85% to 90% sensitivity and just over 81% specificity obtained in cross-validation and 80%/75% obtained in testing. In validation, the model predicted progression to ophthalmopathy with just under 71% sensitivity and 72% to 85% specificity, a median of about 6 months before onset. To identify TCR V-J signatures that set the groups apart, the researchers used a discovery cohort of 100 patients, made up of around 42 with Graves' ophthalmopathy and 57 with stable Graves' hyperthyroidism. Prospective prediction of ophthalmopathy was tested in an independent validation cohort of approximately 18 hyperthyroidism patients and 17 patients who later progressed to ophthalmopathy. The 100 discovery patients were randomly split 7:3 into training and test sets. Thyroid tissue and blood T-cell repertoires from about six Graves' hyperthyroidism patients were also compared in the study. Once sampling was done, hyperthyroidism patients were given methimazole at a starting dose of 30 mg daily, whereas ophthalmopathy patients were given high-dose intravenous methylprednisolone. Libraries were constructed in a second round of multiplex PCR, after which size selection and purification were performed. Paired-end sequencing of the libraries was performed with 100 bp reads on an Illumina HiSeq2000. SOAPnuke was used to process the raw data, removing reads that contained adapters or uncalled bases, had a mean Phred below 15, or lacked an exact match to the constant primer or identifier. High-quality paired reads were merged with COPE v1.2.5, and unique nucleotide sequences were defined as clonotypes. MiTCR v1.1 was used to align clonotypes to the IMGT TRBV, TRBD and TRBJ reference segments. Analysis was restricted to V-J combinations with a frequency above 0.0001, which covered just over 98% of repertoires. The TCS score was defined as F50 (clonal expansion) divided by E x V (chaos), with BLOSUM62-based TCRdist calculated between CDR3 peptides within each V-J. Welch's t-statistics and random forest reduced approximately 520 V-J features to 13, which were used in a naive Bayes classifier (R e1071). Sample size was not statistically predetermined, and blinding of investigators to group allocation was not performed. The paper reports TCR Vbeta CDR3 sequencing of fewer than 150 peripheral blood samples: 40 to 45 ophthalmopathy, fewer than 85 hyperthyroidism and 17 progressor patients.

The receptor comes from a woman between 18 and 29 years old with Graves disease. Donor details come from another sample of the same person, matched by shared clones. The chain was built from TRBV9 and TRBJ2-2, and 8 junctional nucleotides match TRBD2. The sample consisted of peripheral blood mononuclear cells (PBMCs), taken at new diagnosis, from a patient treated with antithyroid drugs. The CDR3 in this case is CASSVVDGRAKGELFF. The sequenced DNA is TGTGCCAGCAGCGTAGTTGACGGGAGGGCGAAGGGGGAGCTGTTTTTT.